This entry describes one T cell receptor (beta chain). Its antigen is undetermined. Autoimmune disease history or systemic immunosuppression barred patients. Libraries were prepared by immunoSEQ multiplex PCR; TCRdb keeps only in-frame clonotypes and omits some of them. This table has about 71,000 clones, around nine tenths appearing once. The CDR3 runs 16 residues. Germline V gene sequence: CDR1 SEHNR, CDR2 FQNEAQ (reference sequence). J lost 5 bases, V lost 0 bases, and 9 bases had no gene match. The record originates from a study of OX40 agonist ivuxolimab in advanced cancers. Study-wide background: Three patients had partial responses: one hepatocellular carcinoma, two cutaneous melanoma. Study-wide results and caveats: Mean expanded clone counts were higher in CD8+ than CD4+ T cells. CD4+ and CD8+ T cells in blood underwent clonal expansion by week 6 at 0.1 to 3.0 mg/kg.

This rearrangement joins TRBV7-9 to TRBJ2-5, with 7 nucleotides matching TRBD2. The sample was CD4+ or CD8+ T cells sorted from blood, taken in a trial of the OX40 agonist ivuxolimab. The source of this sequence is an adult with an advanced solid tumor such as melanoma, head and neck, liver or kidney cancer. CDR3 DNA: TGTGCCAGCAGCTTAGCTGGTCAGACTAGCCGGGAGACCCAGTACTTC. Amino acid sequence: CASSLAGQTSRETQYF.